The sequence of this T cell receptor (beta chain) was determined in a study of blood T cell repertoires in COVID-19. Notes on this clone: Mismatch with germline at one junction end may stem from a read error.

This CDR3 region has 15 residues. From germline, CDR1 is SSHAT and CDR2 FNYEAQ (reference sequence). This table comes from immunoSEQ multiplex PCR, and its TCRdb copy is limited to in-frame clones, with some not included. The sample yields around 250,000 clones, approximately 87% seen once. This sequence was found in a man in his sixties with acute or convalescent COVID-19. Sequencing was done on a sample of peripheral blood. The V call is TRBV7-7, the J call TRBJ1-1; a possible D gene is TRBD1 (5 bases). The CDR3 coding sequence is TGTGCTAGCAGCTCCTTTTGGGGCATGAACACTGAAGCTTTCTTT. As protein: CASSSFWGMNTEAFF.